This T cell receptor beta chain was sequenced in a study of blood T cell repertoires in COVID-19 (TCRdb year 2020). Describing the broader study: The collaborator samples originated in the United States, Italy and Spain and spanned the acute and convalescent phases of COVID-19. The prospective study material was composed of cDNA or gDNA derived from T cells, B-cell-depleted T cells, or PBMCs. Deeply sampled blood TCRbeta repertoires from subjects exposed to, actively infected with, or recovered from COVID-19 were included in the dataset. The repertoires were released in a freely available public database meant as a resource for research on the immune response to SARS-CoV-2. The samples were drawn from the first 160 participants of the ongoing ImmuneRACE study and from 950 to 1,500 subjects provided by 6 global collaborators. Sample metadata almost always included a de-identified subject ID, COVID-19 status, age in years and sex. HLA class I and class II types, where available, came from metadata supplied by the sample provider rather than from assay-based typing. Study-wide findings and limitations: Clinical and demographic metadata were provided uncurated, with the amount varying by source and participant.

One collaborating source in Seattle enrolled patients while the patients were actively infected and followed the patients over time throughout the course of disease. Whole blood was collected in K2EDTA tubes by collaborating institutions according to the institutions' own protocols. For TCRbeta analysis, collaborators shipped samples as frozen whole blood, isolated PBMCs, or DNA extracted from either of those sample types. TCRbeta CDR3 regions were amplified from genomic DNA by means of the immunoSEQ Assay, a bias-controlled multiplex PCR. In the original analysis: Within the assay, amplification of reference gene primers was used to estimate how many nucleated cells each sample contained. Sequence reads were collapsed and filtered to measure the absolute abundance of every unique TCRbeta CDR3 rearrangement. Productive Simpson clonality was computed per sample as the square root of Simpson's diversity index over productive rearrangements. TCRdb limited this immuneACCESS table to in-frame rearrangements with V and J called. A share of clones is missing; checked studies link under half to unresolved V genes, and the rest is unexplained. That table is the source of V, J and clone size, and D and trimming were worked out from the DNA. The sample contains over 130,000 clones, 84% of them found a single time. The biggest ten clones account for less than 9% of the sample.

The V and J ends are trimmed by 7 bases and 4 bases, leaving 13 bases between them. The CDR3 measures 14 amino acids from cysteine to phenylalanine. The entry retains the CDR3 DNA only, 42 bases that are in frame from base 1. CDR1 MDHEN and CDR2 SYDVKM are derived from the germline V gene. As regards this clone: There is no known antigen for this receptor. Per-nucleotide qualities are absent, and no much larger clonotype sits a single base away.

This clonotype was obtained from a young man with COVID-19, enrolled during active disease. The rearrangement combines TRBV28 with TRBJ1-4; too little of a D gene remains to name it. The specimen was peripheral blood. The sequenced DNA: TGTGCCAGCACGGACCCTCGGGGTAATGAAAAACTGTTTTTT. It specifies CASTDPRGNEKLFF.